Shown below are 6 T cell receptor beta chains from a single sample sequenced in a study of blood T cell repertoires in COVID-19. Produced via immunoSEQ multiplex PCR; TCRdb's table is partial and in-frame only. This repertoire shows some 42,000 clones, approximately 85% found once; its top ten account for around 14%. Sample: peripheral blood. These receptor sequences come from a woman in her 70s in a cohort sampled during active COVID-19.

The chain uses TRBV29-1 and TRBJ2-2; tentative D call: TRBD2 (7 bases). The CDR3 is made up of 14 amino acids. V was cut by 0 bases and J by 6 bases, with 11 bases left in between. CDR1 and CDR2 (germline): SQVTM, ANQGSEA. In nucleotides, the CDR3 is TGCAGCGTTGAAGATTGGGGGGGGCCCGGGGAGCTGTTTTTT. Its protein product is CSVEDWGGPGELFF.

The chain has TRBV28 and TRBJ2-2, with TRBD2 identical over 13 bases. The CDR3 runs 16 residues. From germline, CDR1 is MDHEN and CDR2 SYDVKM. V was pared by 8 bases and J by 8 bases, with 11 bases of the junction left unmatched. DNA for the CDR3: TGTGCCAGCCGTATGGCGACTAGCGGGAGGACGGGGGAGCTGTTTTTT. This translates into CASRMATSGRTGELFF.

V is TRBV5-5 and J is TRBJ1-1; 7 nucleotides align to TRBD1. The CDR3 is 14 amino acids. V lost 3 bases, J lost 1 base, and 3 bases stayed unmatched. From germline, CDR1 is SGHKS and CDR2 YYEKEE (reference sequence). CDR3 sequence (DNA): TGTGCCAGCAGCTGGGGACAGACGAACACTGAAGCTTTCTTT. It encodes CASSWGQTNTEAFF.

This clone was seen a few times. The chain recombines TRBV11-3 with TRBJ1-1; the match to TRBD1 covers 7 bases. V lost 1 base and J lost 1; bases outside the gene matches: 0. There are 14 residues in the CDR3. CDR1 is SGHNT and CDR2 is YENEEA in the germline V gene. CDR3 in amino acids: CASSLGTGNTEAFF. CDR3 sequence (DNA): TGTGCCAGCAGCTTAGGGACAGGGAACACTGAAGCTTTCTTT. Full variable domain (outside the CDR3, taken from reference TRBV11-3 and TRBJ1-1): EAGVVQSPRYKIIEKKQPVAFWCNPISGHNTLYWYLQNLGQGPELLIRYENEEAVDDSQLPKDRFSAERLKGVDSTLKIQPAELGDSAVYLCASSLGTGNTEAFFGQGTRLTVV.

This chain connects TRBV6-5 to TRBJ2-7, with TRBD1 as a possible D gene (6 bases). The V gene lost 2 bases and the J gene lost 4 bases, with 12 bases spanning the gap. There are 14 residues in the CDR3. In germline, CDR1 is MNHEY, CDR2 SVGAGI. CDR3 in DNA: TGTGCCAGCAGTTACGGGGGAAGGGGGTACGAGCAGTACTTC. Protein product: CASSYGGRGYEQYF.

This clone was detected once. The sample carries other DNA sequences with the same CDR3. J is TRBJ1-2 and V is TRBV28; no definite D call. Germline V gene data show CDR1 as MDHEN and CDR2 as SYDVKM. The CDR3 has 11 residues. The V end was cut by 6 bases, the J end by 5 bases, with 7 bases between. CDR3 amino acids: CASSSRYGYTF. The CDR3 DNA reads TGTGCCAGCAGCTCCAGGTATGGCTACACCTTC.